The 32 T cell receptor beta chains presented below share a single source sample, sequenced in a study of OX40 agonist ivuxolimab in advanced cancers. Produced via immunoSEQ multiplex PCR; TCRdb's table is partial and in-frame only. This sample carries 15,000 to 20,000 clones, around 69% of them seen once, and the ten largest clones take about 26%. Sequencing was performed on CD4+ or CD8+ T cells sorted from blood, taken in a trial of the OX40 agonist ivuxolimab. These receptors were taken from an adult with an advanced solid tumor such as melanoma, head and neck, liver or kidney cancer.

The chain links TRBV7-9 to TRBJ1-2; D is possibly TRBD1 (6 bases). This CDR3 has 13 residues. V lost 5 bases, J lost 6 bases, and 13 bases lay in between. Germline CDR1 reads SEHNR; CDR2 reads FQNEAQ (reference sequence). Here the CDR3 reads CASSHQGHDGYTF. The CDR3 nucleotides read TGTGCCAGCAGCCATCAGGGGCACGATGGCTACACCTTC.

This clone has only a few counts. This chain uses TRBV5-3 with TRBJ1-1; D is perhaps TRBD1 (5 bases). TRBV5-3 is filed as an ORF, its function uncertain. The CDR3 totals 17 residues. V gave up 0 bases and J gave up 3 bases, with 18 bases separating them. This CDR3 is CARSLAGDRPEDTEAFF. The CDR3 nucleotides are TGTGCCAGAAGCTTGGCTGGGGACCGGCCAGAGGACACTGAAGCTTTCTTT.

This clone came up once. This sequence joins TRBV13 and TRBJ2-5; D ambiguous. The DNA matches TRBJ2-7 better at its end, which makes the J call doubtful. The CDR3 length is 14 residues. Germline V gene sequence: CDR1 PRHDT, CDR2 FYEKMQ (reference sequence). As DNA, the CDR3 is TGTGCCAGCAGCTTAGGCGGGCTCAGCTACGAGCAGTACTTC. This codes for CASSLGGLSYEQYF.

CDR3 bases: TGTGCCAGCAGTCCGGACCTTGACAGGAGCTATGGCTACACCTTC. Translation: CASSPDLDRSYGYTF. The chain has TRBV6-1 and TRBJ1-2; tentative D call: TRBD1 (6 bases). CDR3 length: 15 residues. V shed 5 bases and J shed 4 bases, with 17 bases lying between them. The germline gives CDR1 MNHNS, CDR2 SASEGT.

This clone was seen just once. J is TRBJ1-1 and V is TRBV7-8; maybe TRBD1 (5 bases). The CDR3 sequence is 13 residues long. CDR1 is SGHVS, CDR2 FQNEAQ, per germline. V lost 5 bases to trimming and J lost 1 base, with 8 bases between them. CDR3 nucleotide sequence: TGTGCCAGCAGCCCGGGACGGAACACTGAAGCTTTCTTT. Its translation: CASSPGRNTEAFF.

The chain is built from TRBV7-9 and TRBJ2-5; perhaps TRBD2 as D (5 bases). CDR1 is SEHNR and CDR2 is FQNEAQ in the germline V gene (reference sequence). V was pared by 0 bases and J by 5 bases, with 19 bases between. This CDR3 is built from 17 residues. CDR3 coding DNA: TGTGCCAGCAGCTTAGCGGGCGCGTTGAGGGTTGAGGAGACCCAGTACTTC. Amino acids: CASSLAGALRVEETQYF.

The chain carries TRBV7-9 and TRBJ2-3, with 7 bases that match TRBD1. The CDR3 runs 16 residues. From germline, CDR1 is SEHNR and CDR2 FQNEAQ (reference sequence). V was clipped by 5 bases and J by 3 bases; unmatched bases: 11. The CDR3 coding sequence is TGTGCCAGCAGCCGTAACACAGGGGCGGTGACAGATACGCAGTATTTT. Translating it yields CASSRNTGAVTDTQYF.

The genes are TRBV19 and TRBJ2-1, with 8 bases fitting TRBD1. CDR3 length: 15 amino acids. The germline CDR1 and CDR2 sequences are LNHDA and SQIVND (reference sequence). With V trimmed by 5 bases and J by 3 bases, 6 bases remained unmatched. CDR3 DNA: TGTGCCAGTAGTTCCCGGACAGGGTACTACAATGAGCAGTTCTTC. Translation gives CASSSRTGYYNEQFF.

This sequence joins TRBV7-9 and TRBJ2-7; D is unresolved. Germline-derived CDR1 and CDR2 are SEHNR and FQNEAQ (reference sequence). There are 12 residues in the CDR3. V shed 6 bases and J shed 4 bases, with 10 bases lying between them. The CDR3 sequence: CASSMSVYEQYF. CDR3 sequence (DNA): TGTGCCAGCAGTATGAGTGTATACGAGCAGTACTTC.

V gene TRBV7-2 combines with J gene TRBJ2-7, with D possibly being TRBD1 (6 bases). Deletions cut 5 bases from V and 7 bases from J, with 12 bases between. This CDR3 spans 12 amino acids. The V gene's germline CDR1 is SGHTA and CDR2 FQGNSA. CDR3 residues: CASSTNRVEQYF. As DNA, the CDR3 is TGTGCCAGCAGCACTAACAGGGTTGAGCAGTACTTC.

This chain connects TRBV14 to TRBJ2-1; no firm D call. Germline lookup yields CDR1 SGHDN and CDR2 FVKESK. This CDR3 is built from 14 residues. V shed 0 bases and J shed 6 bases, with 9 bases lying between them. DNA for the CDR3: TGTGCCAGCAGCCAAGACTTGTTATCCAATGAGCAGTTCTTC. This codes for CASSQDLLSNEQFF.

This clone turned up a few times. The chain carries TRBV5-1 and TRBJ2-2; 10 bases are shared with TRBD1. Germline assignment: CDR1 SGHRS and CDR2 YFSETQ. Germline trimming cut 3 bases from V and 5 bases from J; bases unmatched to any gene: 4. CDR3 length: 15 residues. In DNA form, the CDR3 reads TGCGCCAGCAGCTCGGGGACAGGGGCTACCGGGGAGCTGTTTTTT. It codes for CASSSGTGATGELFF.

The chain carries TRBV7-9 and TRBJ2-3; D not certain. The germline gives CDR1 SEHNR, CDR2 FQNEAQ (reference sequence). The V end was cut by 0 bases, the J end by 5 bases, with 12 bases between. The CDR3 has 15 residues. Written as DNA, the CDR3 is TGTGCCAGCAGCTTAGCGGGCGCGCTAGGAGATACGCAGTATTTT. Protein product: CASSLAGALGDTQYF.

The V gene is TRBV6-6, the J gene TRBJ1-1; D remains ambiguous. Germline V gene sequence: CDR1 MNHNY, CDR2 SVGAGI (reference sequence). The V end lost 2 bases, the J end lost 6 bases, and 10 bases lay between the germline ends. This CDR3 spans 13 amino acids. CDR3: CASSYTGVSEAFF. The CDR3 DNA follows: TGTGCCAGCAGTTACACCGGTGTTTCTGAAGCTTTCTTT.

The table lists this clone with a count of one. The chain is built from TRBV19 and TRBJ1-6; 11 bases align to TRBD1. The CDR3 is made up of 15 amino acids. With V trimmed by 3 bases and J by 8 bases, 3 bases remained unmatched. Germline V gene data show CDR1 as LNHDA and CDR2 as SQIVND (reference sequence). DNA of the CDR3: TGTGCCAGTAGTATCGGGACAGGGGGATATTCACCCCTCCACTTT. It yields the protein CASSIGTGGYSPLHF.

In its sample, this clone ranks as medium-sized. This sequence joins TRBV19 and TRBJ2-7, with 7 nucleotides matching TRBD2. This CDR3 spans 15 amino acids. Trimming at V came to 3 bases and at J to 5 bases, leaving 10 bases not matched to a gene. Germline V gene lookup returns CDR1 LNHDA and CDR2 SQIVND (reference sequence). The CDR3 DNA sequence: TGTGCCAGTAGTATCCTAGCGGACGGTACCCACGAGCAGTACTTC. Translation gives CASSILADGTHEQYF.

The chain has TRBV19 and TRBJ1-1; D perhaps matches TRBD1 (6 bases). Germline V gene lookup returns CDR1 LNHDA and CDR2 SQIVND (reference sequence). V lost 7 bases and J lost 8, with 26 bases in between. This CDR3 is 16 amino acids long. CDR3: CASKAGGAHSNPEAFF. In DNA form, the CDR3 reads TGTGCCAGTAAGGCGGGGGGGGCTCACTCCAACCCCGAAGCTTTCTTT.

This chain joins TRBV7-8 and TRBJ2-7; TRBD2 might be the D (6 bases). This CDR3 comprises 16 residues. Trimming took 5 bases from V and 0 from J, leaving 17 bases between them. Germline V gene data show CDR1 as SGHVS and CDR2 as FQNEAQ. The CDR3 loop is CASSPYGAGSSYEQYF. The CDR3 region has the DNA TGTGCCAGCAGCCCTTATGGGGCGGGGAGCTCCTACGAGCAGTACTTC.

This clone was seen only a few times. This chain joins TRBV29-1 and TRBJ2-2; 7 nucleotides agree with TRBD1. Germline trimming cut 4 bases from V and 0 bases from J; bases unmatched to any gene: 5. The CDR3 is 15 residues long. CDR1 and CDR2 (germline): SQVTM, ANQGSEA. CDR3 sequence reads: CSVGRGPTNTGELFF. CDR3 DNA: TGCAGCGTTGGTAGGGGGCCCACGAACACCGGGGAGCTGTTTTTT.

The CDR3 loop is CSAPVTGDYGYTF. CDR3 nucleotides: TGCAGCGCACCGGTTACAGGGGACTATGGCTACACCTTC. The V gene is TRBV29-1, the J gene TRBJ1-2; 7 bases map to TRBD1. V shed 7 bases, J shed 3 bases, and the junction held 8 bases outside the gene matches. CDR3 length: 13 residues. Germline CDR1 SQVTM, CDR2 ANQGSEA.

V and J are TRBV6-1 and TRBJ2-7; unclear D gene. Germline CDR1 is MNHNS and CDR2 is SASEGT. Trimming removed 2 bases from V and 5 bases from J, with 16 bases in between. The CDR3 loop spans 15 amino acids. CDR3 protein: CASSESTSATDEQYF. CDR3 bases: TGTGCCAGCAGTGAATCGACTTCGGCTACTGACGAGCAGTACTTC.

This chain joins TRBV30 and TRBJ2-7, with 7 bases fitting TRBD1. Trimming took 3 bases from V and 4 from J; bases not matched to a gene: 6. Germline-derived CDR1 and CDR2 are GTSNPN and SVGIG (reference sequence). This CDR3 has 13 amino acids. This CDR3 is CAWSLTGFYEQYF. In DNA form, the CDR3 reads TGTGCCTGGAGCCTGACAGGGTTTTACGAGCAGTACTTC.

This clone came up a few times. V gene TRBV6-5 combines with J gene TRBJ1-2; D is ambiguous. Germline V gene data show CDR1 as MNHEY and CDR2 as SVGAGI. The CDR3 is 13 amino acids. Trimming took 6 bases from V and 5 from J, leaving 13 bases between them. CDR3 DNA sequence: TGTGCCAGCAGAGACATAGGAGGTTATGGCTACACCTTC. Residues: CASRDIGGYGYTF.

The J gene is TRBJ2-3, the V gene TRBV28; 11 nucleotides match TRBD2. V lost 4 bases to trimming and J lost 5 bases; unmatched junction nucleotides: 20. CDR3 length equals 20 residues. Germline-derived CDR1 and CDR2 are MDHEN and SYDVKM. The CDR3 DNA reads TGTGCCAGCAGTTCAGTAAGAAGCCAACTAGCGGGAGTTCAAGAAGATACGCAGTATTTT. Translated: CASSSVRSQLAGVQEDTQYF.

This clone is termed medium-sized. The chain combines TRBV16 with TRBJ2-2; D gene uncertain. This CDR3 is built from 14 residues. Trimming stripped 3 bases from V and 6 bases from J, with 11 bases between. CDR1 and CDR2 from the germline V gene are KGHSY and FQNENV. The CDR3 sequence: CASSQGSDPGELFF. For the CDR3, the DNA is TGTGCCAGCAGCCAGGGATCCGACCCCGGGGAGCTGTTTTTT.

The chain recombines TRBV4-2 with TRBJ1-5; D is perhaps TRBD1 (5 bases). The CDR3 extends over 16 amino acids. V was shortened by 0 bases and J by 3 bases, with 12 bases between the two germline ends. CDR1 and CDR2 (germline): LGHNA, YNFKEQ. CDR3 nucleotides: TGTGCCAGCAGCCAAGATCCCCAGGGAATCAATCAGCCCCAGCATTTT. This translates into CASSQDPQGINQPQHF.

The rearrangement links TRBV14 to TRBJ2-7, with 10 bases fitting TRBD1. Trimming at V came to 6 bases and at J to 2 bases, leaving 7 bases not matched to a gene. CDR1 and CDR2 (germline): SGHDN, FVKESK. The CDR3 is made up of 15 amino acids. As DNA, the CDR3 is TGTGCCAGCAGTTCCGGACAGGGGGGGCCCTACGAGCAGTACTTC. This translates into CASSSGQGGPYEQYF.

The CDR3 coding sequence is TGTGCCAGCAGTCCATCCCCTAAAGACAGGGTCTATGGCTACACCTTC. Its protein product is CASSPSPKDRVYGYTF. The chain carries TRBV5-7 and TRBJ1-2; 7 nucleotides line up with TRBD1. TRBV5-7 has ORF status, its function being uncertain. Trimming took 5 bases from V and 4 from J; bases not matched to a gene: 14. This CDR3 comprises 16 residues.

The chain recombines TRBV7-9 with TRBJ2-5, with TRBD2 as a possible D gene (6 bases). The CDR3 is 16 residues long. V dropped 5 bases and J dropped 5 bases, with 21 bases sitting between them. CDR1 and CDR2 (germline): SEHNR, FQNEAQ (reference sequence). CDR3 DNA: TGTGCCAGCAGCCAATCGACCCCCGGGGGTACTGAGACCCAGTACTTC. Protein: CASSQSTPGGTETQYF.

The gene calls are TRBV5-1 and TRBJ2-3; maybe TRBD1 (5 bases). Trimming cost V 9 bases and J 2 bases, with 16 bases left between them. The CDR3 runs 14 residues. Germline CDR1 SGHRS, CDR2 YFSETQ. The CDR3 reads CATQADSYTDTQYF. DNA for the CDR3: TGCGCCACCCAGGCCGACAGCTACACAGATACGCAGTATTTT. The full variable domain, completed using reference TRBV5-1 and TRBJ2-3, is KAGVTQTPRYLIKTRGQQVTLSCSPISGHRSVSWYQQTPGQGLQFLFEYFSETQRNKGNFPGRFSGRQFSNSRSEMNVSTLELGDSALYLCATQADSYTDTQYFGPGTRLTVL.

The chain carries TRBV30 and TRBJ2-7; TRBD2 might be the D (5 bases). CDR3 length: 11 amino acids. V lost 2 bases and J lost 6, with 8 bases in between. Germline lookup yields CDR1 GTSNPN and CDR2 SVGIG (reference sequence). CDR3 in amino acids: CAWSPSSEQYF. Written as DNA, the CDR3 is TGTGCCTGGAGTCCTAGCTCCGAGCAGTACTTC.

This clone was observed a handful of times. The CDR3 bases are TGCAGCGTTGAAGATCTCGGGACCGAGCAGTACTTC. It codes for CSVEDLGTEQYF. This rearrangement joins TRBV29-1 to TRBJ2-7, with D tentatively TRBD1 or TRBD2 (5 bases each). CDR1 SQVTM and CDR2 ANQGSEA come from the germline V gene. This CDR3 has 12 residues. V dropped 0 bases and J dropped 6 bases, with 9 bases sitting between them.